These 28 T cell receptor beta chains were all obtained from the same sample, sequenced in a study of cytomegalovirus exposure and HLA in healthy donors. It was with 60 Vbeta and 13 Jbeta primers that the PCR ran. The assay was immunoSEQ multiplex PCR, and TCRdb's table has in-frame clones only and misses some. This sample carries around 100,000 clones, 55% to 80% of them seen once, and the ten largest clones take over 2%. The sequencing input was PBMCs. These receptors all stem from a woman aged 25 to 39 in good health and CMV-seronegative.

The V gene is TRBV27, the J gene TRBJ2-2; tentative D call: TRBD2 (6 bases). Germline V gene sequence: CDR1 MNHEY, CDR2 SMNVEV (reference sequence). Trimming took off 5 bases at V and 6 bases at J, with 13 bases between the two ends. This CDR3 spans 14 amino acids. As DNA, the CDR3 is TGTGCCAGCAGTCGACCGGGAGTCGCCGGGGAGCTGTTTTTT. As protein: CASSRPGVAGELFF.

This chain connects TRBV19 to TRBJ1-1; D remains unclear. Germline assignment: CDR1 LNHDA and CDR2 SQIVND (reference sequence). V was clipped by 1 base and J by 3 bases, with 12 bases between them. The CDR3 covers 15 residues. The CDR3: CASSIGVGSYTEAFF. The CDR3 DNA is TGTGCCAGTAGTATAGGGGTAGGGAGTTACACTGAAGCTTTCTTT.

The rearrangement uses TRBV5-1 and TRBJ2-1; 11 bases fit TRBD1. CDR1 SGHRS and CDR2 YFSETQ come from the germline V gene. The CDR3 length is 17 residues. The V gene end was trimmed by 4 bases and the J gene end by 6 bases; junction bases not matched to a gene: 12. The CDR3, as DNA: TGCGCCAGCAGCCGGAACTCCCGGGACAGGGGGGGCAATGAGCAGTTCTTC. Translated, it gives CASSRNSRDRGGNEQFF.

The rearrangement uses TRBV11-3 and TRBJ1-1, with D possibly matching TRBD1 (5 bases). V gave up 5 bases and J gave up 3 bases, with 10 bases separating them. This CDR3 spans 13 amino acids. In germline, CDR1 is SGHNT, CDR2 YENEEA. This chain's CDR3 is CASSLGGDTEAFF. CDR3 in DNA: TGTGCCAGCAGCCTCGGGGGAGACACTGAAGCTTTCTTT.

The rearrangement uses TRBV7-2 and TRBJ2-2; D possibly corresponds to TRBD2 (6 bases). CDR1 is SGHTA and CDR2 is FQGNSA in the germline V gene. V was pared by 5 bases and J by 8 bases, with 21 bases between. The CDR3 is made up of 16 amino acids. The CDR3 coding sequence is TGTGCCAGCAGCCCCATTGGAGTAGCGGCCGGTGGGGAGCTGTTTTTT. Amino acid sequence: CASSPIGVAAGGELFF.

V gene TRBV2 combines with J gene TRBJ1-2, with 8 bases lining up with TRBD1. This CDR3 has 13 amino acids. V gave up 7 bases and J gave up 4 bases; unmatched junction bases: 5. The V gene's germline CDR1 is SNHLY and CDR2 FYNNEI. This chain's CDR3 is CASMGGTGYGYTF. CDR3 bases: TGTGCCAGCATGGGGGGGACAGGCTATGGCTACACCTTC.

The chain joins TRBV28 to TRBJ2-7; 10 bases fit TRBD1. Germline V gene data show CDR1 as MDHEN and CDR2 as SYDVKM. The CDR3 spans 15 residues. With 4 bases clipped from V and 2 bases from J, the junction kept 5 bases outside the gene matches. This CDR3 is CASSSSTGGTYEQYF. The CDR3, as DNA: TGTGCCAGCAGTTCCTCGACAGGGGGCACCTACGAGCAGTACTTC.

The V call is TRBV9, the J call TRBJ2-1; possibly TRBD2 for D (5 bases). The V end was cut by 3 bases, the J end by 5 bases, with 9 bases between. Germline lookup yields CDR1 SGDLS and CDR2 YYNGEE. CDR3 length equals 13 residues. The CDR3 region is CASSAAGDNEQFF. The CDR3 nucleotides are TGTGCCAGCAGCGCAGCCGGGGACAATGAGCAGTTCTTC.

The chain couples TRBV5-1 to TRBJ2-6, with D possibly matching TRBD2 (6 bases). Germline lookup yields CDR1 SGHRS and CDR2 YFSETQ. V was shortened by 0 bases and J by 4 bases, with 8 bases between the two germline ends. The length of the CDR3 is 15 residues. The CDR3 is CASSLGGTGANVLTF. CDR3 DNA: TGCGCCAGCAGCTTGGGCGGGACCGGGGCCAACGTCCTGACTTTC.

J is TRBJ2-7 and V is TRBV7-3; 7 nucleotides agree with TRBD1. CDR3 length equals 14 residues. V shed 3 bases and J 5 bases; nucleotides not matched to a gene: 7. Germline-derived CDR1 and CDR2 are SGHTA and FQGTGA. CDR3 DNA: TGTGCCAGCAGCTTGTTAGGGGGCGCAGACGAGCAGTACTTC. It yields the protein CASSLLGGADEQYF.

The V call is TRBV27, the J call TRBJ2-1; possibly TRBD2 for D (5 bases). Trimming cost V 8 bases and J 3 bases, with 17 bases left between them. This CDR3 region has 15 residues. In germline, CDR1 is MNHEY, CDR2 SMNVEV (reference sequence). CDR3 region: CASLPLGLHYNEQFF. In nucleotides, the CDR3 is TGTGCCAGCCTCCCCCTCGGACTCCACTACAATGAGCAGTTCTTC.

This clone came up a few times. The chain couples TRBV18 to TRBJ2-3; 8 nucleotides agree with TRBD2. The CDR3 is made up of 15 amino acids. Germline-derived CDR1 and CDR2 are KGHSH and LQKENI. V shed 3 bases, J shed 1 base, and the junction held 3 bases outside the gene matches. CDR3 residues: CASSPGTSGTDTQYF. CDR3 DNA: TGTGCCAGCTCACCCGGGACTAGTGGCACAGATACGCAGTATTTT.

CDR3 amino acids: CAIARTSGSTDTQYF. The CDR3 bases are TGTGCCATCGCCCGGACTAGCGGGAGTACAGATACGCAGTATTTT. The rearrangement uses TRBV10-3 and TRBJ2-3; TRBD2 matches at 13 bases. CDR1 and CDR2 from the germline V gene are ENHRY and SYGVKD. The V segment lost 8 bases and the J segment 3 bases; nucleotides outside the gene matches: 5. CDR3 length equals 15 residues.

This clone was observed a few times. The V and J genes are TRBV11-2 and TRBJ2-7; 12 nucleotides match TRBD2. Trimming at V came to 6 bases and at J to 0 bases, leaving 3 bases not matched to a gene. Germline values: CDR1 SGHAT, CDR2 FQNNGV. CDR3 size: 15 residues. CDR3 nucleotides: TGTGCCAGCAGTGGACTAGCGGGAAGCTCCTACGAGCAGTACTTC. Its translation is CASSGLAGSSYEQYF.

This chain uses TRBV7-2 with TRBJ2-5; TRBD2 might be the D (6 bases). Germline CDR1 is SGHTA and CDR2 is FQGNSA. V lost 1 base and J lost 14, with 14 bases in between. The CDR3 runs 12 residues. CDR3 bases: TGTGCCAGCAGCTTAGTAAGAGGGACTCCCTACTTC. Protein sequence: CASSLVRGTPYF.

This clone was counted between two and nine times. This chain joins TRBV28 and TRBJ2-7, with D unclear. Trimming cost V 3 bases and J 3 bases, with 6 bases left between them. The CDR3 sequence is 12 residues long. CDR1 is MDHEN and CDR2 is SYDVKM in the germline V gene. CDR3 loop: CASSLRGYEQYF. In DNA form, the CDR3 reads TGTGCCAGCAGTTTGCGAGGCTACGAGCAGTACTTC.

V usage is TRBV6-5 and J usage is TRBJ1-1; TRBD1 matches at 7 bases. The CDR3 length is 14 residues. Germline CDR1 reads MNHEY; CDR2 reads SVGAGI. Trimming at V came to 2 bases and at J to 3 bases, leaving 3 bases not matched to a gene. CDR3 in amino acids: CASSYRGLDTEAFF. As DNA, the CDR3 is TGTGCCAGCAGTTACAGGGGGCTCGACACTGAAGCTTTCTTT.

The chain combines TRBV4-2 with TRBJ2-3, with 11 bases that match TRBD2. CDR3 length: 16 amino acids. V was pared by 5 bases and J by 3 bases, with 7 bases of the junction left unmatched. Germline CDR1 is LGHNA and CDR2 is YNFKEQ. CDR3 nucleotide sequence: TGTGCCAGCAGCTCCCACTCTAGCGGGAGGACAGATACGCAGTATTTT. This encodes CASSSHSSGRTDTQYF.

CDR3 sequence reads: CASTVGGRYEQYF. CDR3 in DNA: TGTGCCAGCACGGTGGGAGGGCGCTACGAGCAGTACTTC. The rearrangement joins TRBV28 to TRBJ2-7; 7 bases agree with TRBD2. The V segment lost 7 bases and the J segment 3 bases; nucleotides outside the gene matches: 6. The CDR3 loop spans 13 amino acids. Germline-derived CDR1 and CDR2 are MDHEN and SYDVKM.

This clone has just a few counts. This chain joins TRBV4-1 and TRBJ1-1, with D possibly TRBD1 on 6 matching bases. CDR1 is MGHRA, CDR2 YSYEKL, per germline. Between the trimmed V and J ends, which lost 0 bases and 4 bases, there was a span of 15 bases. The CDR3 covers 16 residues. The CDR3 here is CASSQDTGMVFTEAFF. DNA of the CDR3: TGCGCCAGCAGCCAAGACACAGGGATGGTGTTCACTGAAGCTTTCTTT.

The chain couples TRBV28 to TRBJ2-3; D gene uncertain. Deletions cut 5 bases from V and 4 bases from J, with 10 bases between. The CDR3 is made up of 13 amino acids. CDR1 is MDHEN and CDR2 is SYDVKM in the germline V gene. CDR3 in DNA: TGTGCCAGCAGTCGTAATCCCCCAGATACGCAGTATTTT. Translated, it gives CASSRNPPDTQYF.

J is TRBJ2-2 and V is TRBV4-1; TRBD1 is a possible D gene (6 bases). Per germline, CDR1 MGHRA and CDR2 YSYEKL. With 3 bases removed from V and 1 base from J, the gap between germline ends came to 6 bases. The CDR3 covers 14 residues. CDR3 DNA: TGCGCCAGCAGCCAGGGACAGAACACCGGGGAGCTGTTTTTT. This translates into CASSQGQNTGELFF.

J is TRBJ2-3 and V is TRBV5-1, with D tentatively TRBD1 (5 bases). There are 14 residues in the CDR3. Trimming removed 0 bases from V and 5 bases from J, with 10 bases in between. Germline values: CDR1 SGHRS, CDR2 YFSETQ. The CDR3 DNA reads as TGCGCCAGCAGCTTGGCCCAGGGAAAAGATACGCAGTATTTT. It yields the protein CASSLAQGKDTQYF. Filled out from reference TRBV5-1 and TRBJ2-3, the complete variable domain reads KAGVTQTPRYLIKTRGQQVTLSCSPISGHRSVSWYQQTPGQGLQFLFEYFSETQRNKGNFPGRFSGRQFSNSRSEMNVSTLELGDSALYLCASSLAQGKDTQYFGPGTRLTVL.

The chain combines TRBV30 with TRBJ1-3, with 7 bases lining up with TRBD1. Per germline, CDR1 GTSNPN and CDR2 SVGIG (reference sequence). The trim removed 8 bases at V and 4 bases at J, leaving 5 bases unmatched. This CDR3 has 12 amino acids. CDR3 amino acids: CAGGDSGNTIYF. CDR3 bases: TGTGCCGGCGGGGACAGCGGAAACACCATATATTTT.

Written as DNA, the CDR3 is TGTGCCAGCAGCAAAGTCAGACAGGTCTCCTACGAGCAGTACTTC. This sequence encodes CASSKVRQVSYEQYF. The chain joins TRBV21-1 to TRBJ2-7; the table calls TRBD1, which could not be checked here. TRBV21-1 is noted as a pseudogene. The CDR3 runs to 15 residues.

This CDR3 is CASSVTGYMNTEAFF. For the CDR3, the DNA is TGTGCCAGCAGTGTTACAGGCTATATGAACACTGAAGCTTTCTTT. The chain is built from TRBV2 and TRBJ1-1; D possibly corresponds to TRBD1 (5 bases). The V gene's germline CDR1 is SNHLY and CDR2 FYNNEI. The germline V and J ends were trimmed by 4 bases and 0 bases, with 12 bases remaining between them. The CDR3 covers 15 residues.

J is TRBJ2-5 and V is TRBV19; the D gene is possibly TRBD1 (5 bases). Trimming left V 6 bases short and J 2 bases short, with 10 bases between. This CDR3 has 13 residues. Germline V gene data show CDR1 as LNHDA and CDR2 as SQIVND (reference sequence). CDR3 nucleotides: TGTGCCAGTAGGAAACAGGAGCAAGAGACCCAGTACTTC. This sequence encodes CASRKQEQETQYF. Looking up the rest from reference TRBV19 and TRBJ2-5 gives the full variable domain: DGGITQSPKYLFRKEGQNVTLSCEQNLNHDAMYWYRQDPGQGLRLIYYSQIVNDFQKGDIAEGYSVSREKKESFPLTVTSAQKNPTAFYLCASRKQEQETQYFGPGTRLLVL.

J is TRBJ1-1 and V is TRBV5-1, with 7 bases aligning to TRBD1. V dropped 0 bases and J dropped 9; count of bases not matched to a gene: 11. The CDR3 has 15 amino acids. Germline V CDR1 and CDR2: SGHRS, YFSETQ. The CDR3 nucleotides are TGCGCCAGCAGCTTGGAGCCGGGACAGTTGACTAAAGCTTTCTTT. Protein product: CASSLEPGQLTKAFF.